This T cell receptor beta chain emerged from a study of blood T cell repertoires in COVID-19. Study information: The United States, Italy and Spain provided the acute and convalescent COVID-19 samples. Sources were T cells, B-cell-depleted T cells, or PBMCs; the material itself was cDNA or gDNA.

Original processing notes: Scientists estimated how many nucleated cells there were by amplifying reference gene primers. Generated by immunoSEQ multiplex PCR, the TCRdb table keeps only in-frame clones and is missing some. V and J calls and clone size are given by that table; D and trimming were obtained from the DNA. Altogether approximately 300,000 clones are present, about nine tenths being singletons, with the ten largest covering roughly 2.1%. The CDR3 spans 15 residues. V was shortened by 4 bases and J by 2 bases, with 13 bases between the two germline ends. Germline CDR1 reads SEHNR; CDR2 reads FQNEAQ (reference sequence).

The sample was peripheral blood. The V call is TRBV7-9, the J call TRBJ2-3, with D possibly matching TRBD2 (7 bases). This sequence was found in a man between 18 and 29 years old with active or convalescent COVID-19. The CDR3 coding sequence is TGTGCCAGCAGCTACGGGGGGCCCCTCACAGATACGCAGTATTTT. This codes for CASSYGGPLTDTQYF.